This TCR beta chain was recovered during a study of shared clonotypes between healthy human individuals. Sequencing used immunoSEQ multiplex PCR; TCRdb keeps in-frame clones, though not all of them. The sample includes around 320,000 clones, around 90% of them seen just once. Study conclusions and caveats: Few donors restricted represented genetic and exposure-history diversity.

J gave up 2 bases and V 3 bases, and 9 bases lay outside the gene matches. The CDR3 is 16 residues long. The table lists this clone with many counts. The antigen is not known. The sequenced sample was memory CD8+ T cells sorted from blood. This sample's subset: CD45RO+ cells pooled with CCR7-negative TemRA cells. The V and J genes are TRBV23-1 and TRBJ2-5, with 7 bases that match TRBD2. TRBV23-1 is labeled an ORF, and its function is uncertain. The clonotype originates from a young man in good health. The CDR3 bases are TGCGCCAGCAGTCACAGACTAGCTATTGAACAAGAGACCCAGTACTTC. Residues: CASSHRLAIEQETQYF.